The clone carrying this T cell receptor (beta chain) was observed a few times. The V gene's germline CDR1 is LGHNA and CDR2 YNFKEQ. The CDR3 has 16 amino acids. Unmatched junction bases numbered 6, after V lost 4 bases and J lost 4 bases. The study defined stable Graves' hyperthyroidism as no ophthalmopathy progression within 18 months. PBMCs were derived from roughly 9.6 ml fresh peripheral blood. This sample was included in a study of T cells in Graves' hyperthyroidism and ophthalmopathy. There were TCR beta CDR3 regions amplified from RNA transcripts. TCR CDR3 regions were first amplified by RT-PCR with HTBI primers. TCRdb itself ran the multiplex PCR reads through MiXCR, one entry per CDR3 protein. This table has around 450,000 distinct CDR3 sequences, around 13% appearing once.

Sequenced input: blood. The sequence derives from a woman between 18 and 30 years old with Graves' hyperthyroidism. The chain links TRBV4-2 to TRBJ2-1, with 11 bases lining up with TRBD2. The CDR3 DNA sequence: TGTGCCAGCAGCCGAACTAGCGGGAGCCTTTACAATGAGCAGTTCTTC. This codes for CASSRTSGSLYNEQFF.